The present entry profiles one TCR beta chain with its context. Antigen specificity is unknown. The data originate from a study of T cell responses to AZD1222 COVID-19 vaccine. Data came from immunoSEQ multiplex PCR; TCRdb stores just in-frame clones and leaves some out. Of 150,000 or so clones in the sample, around 89% were seen once. The CDR3 contains 14 residues. Germline CDR1 reads MNHEY; CDR2 reads SMNVEV (reference sequence). V was trimmed by 4 bases and J by 1 base, leaving 7 bases between them. Study-wide results and limits: Females outnumbered males among donors, who were mostly white British; clonal diversity was possibly underestimated.

The V and J genes are TRBV27 and TRBJ2-2; D may correspond to TRBD1 or TRBD2 (5 bases each). This specimen consisted of peripheral blood, obtained on day 0 of AZD1222 vaccination. The clonotype originates from an adult in good health. Written as DNA, the CDR3 is TGTGCCAGCAGTTGGGGACGGAACACCGGGGAGCTGTTTTTT. Its translation: CASSWGRNTGELFF.